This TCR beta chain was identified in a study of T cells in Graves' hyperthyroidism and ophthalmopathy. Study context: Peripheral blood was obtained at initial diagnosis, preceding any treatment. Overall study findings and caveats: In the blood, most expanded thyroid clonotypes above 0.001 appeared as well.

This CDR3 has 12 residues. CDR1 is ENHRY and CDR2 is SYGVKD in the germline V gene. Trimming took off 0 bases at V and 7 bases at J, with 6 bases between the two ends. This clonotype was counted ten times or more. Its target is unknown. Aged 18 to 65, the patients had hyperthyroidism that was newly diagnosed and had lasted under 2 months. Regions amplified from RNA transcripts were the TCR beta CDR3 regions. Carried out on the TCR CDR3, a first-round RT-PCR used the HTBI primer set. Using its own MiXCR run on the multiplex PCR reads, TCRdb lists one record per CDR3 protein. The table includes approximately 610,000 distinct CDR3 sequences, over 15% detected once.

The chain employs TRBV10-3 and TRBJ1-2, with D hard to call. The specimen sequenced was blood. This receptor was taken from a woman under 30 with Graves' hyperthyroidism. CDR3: CAISESEVGYTF. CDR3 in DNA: TGTGCCATCAGTGAGTCTGAGGTTGGCTACACCTTC.